This paragraph reports one TCR beta chain. Its cognate antigen is unknown. The data were obtained in a study of T cell repertoires in cytomegalovirus infection. Background on the study: Recently described HLA-C-restricted plus well-studied HLA-B-restricted CMV epitopes were used. Public TCR beta signatures were indicative of both CMV infection and a matching HLA type.

Study-wide results and caveats: Dominating the ex vivo response were HLA-C-restricted CMV-specific TCR beta clonotypes. Frequencies of public TCR beta families were cumulated, and this identified carriers of CMV plus the relevant HLA.

Each CDR3 protein is one row after TCRdb ran MiXCR on the reads. This sample carries 570,000 or so distinct CDR3 sequences, 35% to 50% of them seen once, and the ten largest clones take 48%. Trimming left V 8 bases short and J 7 bases short, with 6 bases between. The CDR3 is made up of 10 amino acids. CDR1 and CDR2 from the germline V gene are MDHEN and SYDVKM. The sequencing used cultured PBMCs, collected from culture after CMV antigen stimulation. This sequence was found in a human donor in good health (CMV status not recorded). Some clones in this sample may be carry-over from other donors' samples. J is TRBJ2-1 and V is TRBV28, with unresolved D. CDR3 DNA: TGTGCCAGCGGCGAGAATGAGCAGTTCTTC. This sequence encodes CASGENEQFF.